This T cell receptor beta chain comes out of a study of blood T cell repertoires in COVID-19. The CDR3 length is 17 residues. Germline CDR1 MNHNS, CDR2 SASEGT. V gave up 2 bases and J gave up 13 bases; unmatched junction bases: 17. Sequenced by immunoSEQ multiplex PCR; TCRdb stores in-frame clones only, minus some. The sample holds 65,000 to 80,000 clones, approximately 90% seen once. What was sequenced was peripheral blood. The TCR originated in a man younger than 40 with acute or convalescent COVID-19. The rearrangement uses TRBV6-1 and TRBJ1-6; TRBD1 aligns across 7 bases. DNA for the CDR3: TGTGCCAGCAGTGAATATGGGACAGAGCACGGTTTGGGGCCCCTCCACTTT. Translating gives CASSEYGTEHGLGPLHF.